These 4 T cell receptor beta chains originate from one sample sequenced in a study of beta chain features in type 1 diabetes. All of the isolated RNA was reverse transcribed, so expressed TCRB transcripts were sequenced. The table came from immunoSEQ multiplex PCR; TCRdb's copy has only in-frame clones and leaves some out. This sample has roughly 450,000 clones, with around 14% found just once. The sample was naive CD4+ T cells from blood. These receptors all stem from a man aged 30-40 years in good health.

CDR3 DNA: TGTGCCAGCAGAGGGGGGGCCCGGGAGACCCAGTACTTC. This translates into CASRGGARETQYF. The V call is TRBV7-6, the J call TRBJ2-5; tentative D call: TRBD2 (7 bases). Trimming cost V 6 bases and J 5 bases, with 13 bases left between them. Germline-derived CDR1 and CDR2 are SGHVS and FNYEAQ. The length of the CDR3 is 13 residues.

CDR3: CSVAGRSGQTNTEAFF. The CDR3 DNA is TGCAGCGTTGCCGGTCGATCGGGACAAACGAACACTGAAGCTTTCTTT. J is TRBJ1-1 and V is TRBV29-1, with D perhaps TRBD1 (6 bases). Trimming shortened V by 4 bases and J by 1 base, and 19 bases separated the two germline ends. The CDR3 spans 16 residues. Germline-derived CDR1 and CDR2 are SQVTM and ANQGSEA. Full variable domain (rest looked up from reference TRBV29-1 and TRBJ1-1): SAVISQKPSRDICQRGTSLTIQCQVDSQVTMMFWYRQQPGQSLTLIATANQGSEATYESGFVIDKFPISRPNLTFSTLTVSNMSPEDSSIYLCSVAGRSGQTNTEAFFGQGTRLTVV.

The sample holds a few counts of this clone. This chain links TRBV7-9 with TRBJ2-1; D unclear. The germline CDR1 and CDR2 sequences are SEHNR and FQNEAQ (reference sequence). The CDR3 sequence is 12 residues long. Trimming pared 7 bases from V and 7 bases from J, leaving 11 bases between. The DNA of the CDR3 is TGTGCCAGCATCCTCTCCGGGAATGAGCAGTTCTTC. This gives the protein CASILSGNEQFF.

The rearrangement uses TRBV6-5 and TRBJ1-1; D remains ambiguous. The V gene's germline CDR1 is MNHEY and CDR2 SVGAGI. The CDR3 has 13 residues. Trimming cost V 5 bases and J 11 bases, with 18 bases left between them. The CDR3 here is CASSPRARMVAFF. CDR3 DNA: TGTGCCAGCAGTCCGAGGGCTCGGATGGTGGCTTTCTTT.